This T cell receptor (beta chain) came from a study of cytomegalovirus exposure and HLA in healthy donors. PCR involved 60 Vbeta and 13 Jbeta primers. Measured with immunoSEQ multiplex PCR; TCRdb has only the in-frame clones, and not every one. The data hold some 200,000 clones, with approximately 80% observed a single time. Broader study findings: The authors listed some 160 TCR beta chains as cytomegalovirus-associated. Earlier analysis yielded a pattern in which most TCR beta V segments were productive about 90% or about 30% of the time. It was reported that TCR beta sequences correctly inferred the HLA-A and HLA-B alleles for most subjects.

Comments on this clone: Its specificity is unknown. At one end the junction does not follow the germline gene, possibly because of a read error.

This receptor was obtained from a boy aged 2 to 10 in good health and CMV-seronegative. Sequenced: PBMCs.

CDR3 protein: CSSSLRGAGANVLTF. CDR3 nucleotide sequence: TGTTCCAGCAGCTTACGCGGGGCTGGGGCCAACGTCCTGACTTTC. The V call is TRBV7-9, the J call TRBJ2-6, with D possibly being TRBD2 (6 bases). Germline-derived CDR1 and CDR2 are SEHNR and FQNEAQ (reference sequence). The CDR3 sequence is 15 residues long.